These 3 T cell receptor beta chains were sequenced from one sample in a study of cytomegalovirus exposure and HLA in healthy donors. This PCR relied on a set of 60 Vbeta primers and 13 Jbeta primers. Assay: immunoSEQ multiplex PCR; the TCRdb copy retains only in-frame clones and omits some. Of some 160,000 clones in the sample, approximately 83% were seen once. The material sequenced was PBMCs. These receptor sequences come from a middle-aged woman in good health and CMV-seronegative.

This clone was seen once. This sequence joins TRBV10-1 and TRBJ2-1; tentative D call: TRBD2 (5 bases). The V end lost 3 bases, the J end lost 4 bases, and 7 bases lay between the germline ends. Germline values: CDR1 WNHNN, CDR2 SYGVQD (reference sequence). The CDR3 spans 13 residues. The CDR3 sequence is CASSDPGYNEQFF. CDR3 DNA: TGCGCCAGCAGTGACCCGGGATACAATGAGCAGTTCTTC.

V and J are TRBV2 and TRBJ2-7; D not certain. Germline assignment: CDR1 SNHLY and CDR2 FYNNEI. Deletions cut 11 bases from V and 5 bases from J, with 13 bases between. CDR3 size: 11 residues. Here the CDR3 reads CACSGGHEQYF. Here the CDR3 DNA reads TGTGCCTGCTCCGGCGGCCACGAGCAGTACTTC.

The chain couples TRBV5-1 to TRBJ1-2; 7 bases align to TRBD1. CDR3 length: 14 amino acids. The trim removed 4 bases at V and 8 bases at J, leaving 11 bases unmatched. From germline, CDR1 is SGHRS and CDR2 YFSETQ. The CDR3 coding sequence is TGCGCCAGCAGCCCCCTCCCGGGACAGCGAGGCTACACCTTC. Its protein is CASSPLPGQRGYTF.